The 6 T cell receptor beta chains listed next were all sequenced from one sample in a study of T cells in Graves' hyperthyroidism and ophthalmopathy (dated by TCRdb to the late 2010s). Library preparation employed multiplex PCR. Sequenced using an Illumina HiSeq 2000. TCR beta CDR3 regions were amplified from RNA transcripts. The first round of RT-PCR for the TCR CDR3 was performed with the HTBI primer set and the Qiagen OneStep RT-PCR kit. Using fastp at Q25 and MiXCR, TCRdb reprocessed the public reads and kept productive beta chains. One record per CDR3 amino acid sequence lists the most common genes and DNA. Present in this sample are some 800,000 distinct CDR3 sequences, approximately 40% of which were seen just once. Of the sample, 7.5% to 9.5% is held by the ten largest clones. Sequences were obtained from blood. The receptors derive from a man younger than 30 with Graves' hyperthyroidism.

The CDR3 region is CASSQGLLTTEAFF. The DNA for the CDR3 is TGCGCCAGCAGCCAAGGACTTCTGACCACTGAAGCTTTCTTT. The rearrangement links TRBV4-1 to TRBJ1-1; D call uncertain. Trimming left V 1 base short and J 4 bases short, with 10 bases between. This CDR3 is 14 amino acids long. Germline V gene lookup returns CDR1 MGHRA and CDR2 YSYEKL.

This clonotype turned up a few times. The rearrangement joins TRBV24-1 to TRBJ2-2; 8 nucleotides line up with TRBD2. The germline gives CDR1 KGHDR, CDR2 SFDVKD. After removal of 5 bases from V and 6 bases from J, the junction contained 13 bases not matched to a gene. This CDR3 spans 17 amino acids. The CDR3 spells CATSGALAAGVAGELFF. CDR3 sequence (DNA): TGTGCCACCAGTGGGGCCCTGGCAGCGGGAGTTGCCGGGGAGCTGTTTTTT.

The chain employs TRBV19 and TRBJ2-2; TRBD1 is a possible D gene (5 bases). CDR3 length: 15 residues. The V gene's germline CDR1 is LNHDA and CDR2 SQIVND (reference sequence). Deletions cut 6 bases from V and 7 bases from J, with 18 bases between. CDR3 bases: TGTGCCAGTAGCTACACCTCTGGGGCTGTCGGGGAGCTGTTTTTT. Its translation: CASSYTSGAVGELFF.

The chain employs TRBV29-1 and TRBJ2-5, with 7 bases aligning to TRBD1. The CDR3 loop spans 15 amino acids. V trimming: 0 bases; J trimming: 1 base; junction bases outside the gene matches: 5. Germline V gene data show CDR1 as SQVTM and CDR2 as ANQGSEA. The CDR3 sequence is CSVEEAGTAQETQYF. DNA of the CDR3: TGCAGCGTTGAAGAGGCTGGGACAGCCCAAGAGACCCAGTACTTC.

Ten or more counts support this clonotype. The J gene is TRBJ1-2, the V gene TRBV5-8, with D uncertain. CDR3 size: 13 residues. V was pared by 4 bases and J by 5 bases, with 12 bases between. Germline V CDR1 and CDR2: SGHTS, YDEGEE. The CDR3 DNA is TGTGCCAGCAGCCAAAAACACTCGTATGGCTACACCTTC. This gives the protein CASSQKHSYGYTF.

With regard to this clonotype: Given a much more abundant clone one base away, this may be a read error. This chain joins TRBV2 and TRBJ1-5; tentatively, D is TRBD1 (5 bases). The CDR3 consists of 18 residues. Trimming shortened V by 1 base and J by 7 bases, and 23 bases separated the two germline ends. CDR1 SNHLY and CDR2 FYNNEI come from the germline V gene. CDR3 in DNA: TGTGCCAGCAGTGAAGGGGTGTCAGGGAGCAAGAGTGTACAGCCCCAGCATTTT. This codes for CASSEGVSGSKSVQPQHF. The variable domain in full, with the rest retrieved from reference TRBV2 and TRBJ1-5, is EPEVTQTPSHQVTQMGQEVILRCVPISNHLYFYWYRQILGQKVEFLVSFYNNEISEKSEIFDDQFSVERPDGSNFTLKIRSTKLEDSAMYFCASSEGVSGSKSVQPQHFGDGTRLSIL.